This TCR beta chain was recovered during a study of CD8 T cells in Susac syndrome. RNA in amounts of roughly 0.5 to 1 ug was reverse transcribed with random hexamers. With immunoSEQ multiplex PCR, TCR beta CDR3 was amplified across 54 Vbeta and 13 Jbeta. A single record per CDR3 protein comes from TCRdb applying MiXCR to the immunoSEQ multiplex PCR reads. The data contain 130,000 or so distinct CDR3 sequences, about 93% of them seen just once; the ten biggest clones take up 0.098%. There are 13 residues in the CDR3. The germline gives CDR1 KGHSH, CDR2 LQKENI. Trimming took 3 bases from V and 7 from J; bases not matched to a gene: 5. In blood CD8+ and CD4+ T cells, TCR beta underwent sequencing. TEMRA cells were FACS-enriched, with CD8+ and CD4+ T cells isolated negatively.

The chain carries TRBV18 and TRBJ1-2; 7 nucleotides align to TRBD1. Sequences were obtained from CD4+ T cells from PBMCs. The TCR originated in a human donor in good health. This CDR3 reads CASSPRGKSGYTF. As DNA, the CDR3 is TGTGCCAGCTCACCCAGGGGGAAGTCTGGCTACACCTTC. Looking up the rest from reference TRBV18 and TRBJ1-2 gives the full variable domain: NAGVMQNPRHLVRRRGQEARLRCSPMKGHSHVYWYRQLPEEGLKFMVYLQKENIIDESGMPKERFSAEFPKEGPSILRIQQVVRGDSAAYFCASSPRGKSGYTFGSGTRLTVV.